This T cell receptor (beta chain) was observed in a study of blood T cell repertoires in COVID-19. Study in general: From the United States, Italy and Spain came samples of acute and convalescent COVID-19. PBMCs, B-cell-depleted T cells, or T cells provided the cDNA or gDNA that made up the material.

Germline V gene data show CDR1 as SEHNR and CDR2 as FQNEAQ (reference sequence). V shed 5 bases and J shed 4 bases, with 9 bases lying between them. This CDR3 is built from 12 residues. Authors' methods: It was from reference gene primer amplification that nucleated cell counts were estimated. Using immunoSEQ multiplex PCR, the repertoire was profiled, and TCRdb retains in-frame clones only, with some absent. Clonal size and the V and J genes are those of that table, whereas D and trimming came from the DNA. The sample yields around 200,000 clones, 80% to 85% seen once. This receptor was identified in a man aged 50 to 59 with active or convalescent COVID-19. V is TRBV7-9 and J is TRBJ2-7; TRBD1 is a possible D gene (6 bases). Material: peripheral blood. The CDR3 DNA follows: TGTGCCAGCAGCGGCACAGGGTACGAGCAGTACTTC. Translation: CASSGTGYEQYF.